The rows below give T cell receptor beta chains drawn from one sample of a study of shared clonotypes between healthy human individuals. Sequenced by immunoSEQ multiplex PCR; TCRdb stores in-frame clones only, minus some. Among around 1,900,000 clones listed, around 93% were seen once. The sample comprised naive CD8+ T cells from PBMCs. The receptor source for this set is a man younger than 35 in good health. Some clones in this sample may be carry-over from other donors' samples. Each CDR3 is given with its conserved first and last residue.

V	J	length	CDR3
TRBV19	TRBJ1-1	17	CASSTIRSGTVNTEAFF
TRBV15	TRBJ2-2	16	CATSRVGRVDTGELFF
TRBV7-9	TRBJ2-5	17	CASSLAGRDTVGETQYF
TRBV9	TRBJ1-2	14	CASSVTGQGVGYTF
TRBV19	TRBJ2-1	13	CASSIFQYNEQFF
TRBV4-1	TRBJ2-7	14	CASSQVLAGYEQYF
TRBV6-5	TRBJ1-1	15	CASSYSGRSNTEAFF
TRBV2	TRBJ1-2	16	CASSEGTGSPFYGYTF
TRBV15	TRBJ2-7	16	CATSRGIERKAYEQYF
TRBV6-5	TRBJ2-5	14	CASSWAVGQETQYF
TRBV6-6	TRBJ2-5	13	CASSYGQKETQYF
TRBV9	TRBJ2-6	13	CASSVVGANVLTF
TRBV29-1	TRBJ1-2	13	CSAPRAGNYGYTF
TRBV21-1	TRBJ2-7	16	CASSSDRDRGPYEQYF
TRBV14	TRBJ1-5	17	CASSPVGQLSHNQPQHF
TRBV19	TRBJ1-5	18	CASSVRDRVGVSNQPQHF
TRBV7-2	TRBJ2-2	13	CASSLVPTGELFF
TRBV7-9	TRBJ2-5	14	CASSLGGAAETQYF
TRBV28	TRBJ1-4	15	CASSLRQDGNEKLFF
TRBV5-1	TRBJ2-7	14	CASSSAGTPYEQYF
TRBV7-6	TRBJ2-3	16	CASSSGQGLGTDTQYF
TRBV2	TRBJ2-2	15	CASLGRQAGHGELFF
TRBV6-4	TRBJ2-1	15	CASSVDSDSYNEQFF
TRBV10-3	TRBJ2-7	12	CAISESVHEQYF
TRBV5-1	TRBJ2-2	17	CASSFTGGVLATGELFF
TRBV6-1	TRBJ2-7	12	CASSSRGYEQYF
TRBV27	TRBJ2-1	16	CASSLIIAVGPTEQFF
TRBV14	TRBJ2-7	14	CASSQDRGLDEQYF
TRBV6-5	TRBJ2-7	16	CASSYSRQDISYEQYF
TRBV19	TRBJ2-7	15	CASSIASSFSYEQYF
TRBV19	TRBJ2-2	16	CASSIETGHNTGELFF
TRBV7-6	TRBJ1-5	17	CASSPGTGVWNNQPQHF
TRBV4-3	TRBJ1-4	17	CASSQWGGQTNNEKLFF
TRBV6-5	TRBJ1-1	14	CASSYSIANTEAFF
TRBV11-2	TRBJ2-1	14	CASRGLAGDNEQFF
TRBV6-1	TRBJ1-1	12	CASRDKGLLAFF
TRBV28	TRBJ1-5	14	CASSLGFSNQPQHF
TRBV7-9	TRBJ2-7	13	CASSRGTSYEQYF
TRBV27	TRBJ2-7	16	CASSLTTGLAGYEQYF
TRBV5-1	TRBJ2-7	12	CASSLEGYEQYF
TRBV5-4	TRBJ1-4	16	CASSLDRVDTNEKLFF
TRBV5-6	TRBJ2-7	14	CASSPAGNPYEQYF
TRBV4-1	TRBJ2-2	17	CASSHLVPTSGTGELFF
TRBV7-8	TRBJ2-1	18	CASNQGLAGADSYNEQFF
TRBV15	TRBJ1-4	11	CATSSGRQLFF
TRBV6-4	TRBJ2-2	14	CASSGTINTGELFF
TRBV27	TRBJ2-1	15	CASSLSSGPYNEQFF
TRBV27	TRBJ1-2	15	CASSLLGGVHYGYTF
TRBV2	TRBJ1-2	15	CASSPTGGSRYGYTF
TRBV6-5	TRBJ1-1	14	CASSPGTLNTEAFF
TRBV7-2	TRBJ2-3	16	CASSAPRLGLTDTQYF
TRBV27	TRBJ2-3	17	CASSSRLDGGITDTQYF
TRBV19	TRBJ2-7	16	CASSDFAAGGPYEQYF